Each of the 18 T cell receptor beta chains below was sequenced from the same sample in a study of shared clonotypes between healthy human individuals. Using immunoSEQ multiplex PCR, the repertoire was profiled, and TCRdb retains in-frame clones only, with some absent. The profile shows about 1.5 million clones, about 98% of them singletons. Sample: naive CD4+ T cells sorted from blood. As to subset: CD45RA+ positively selected. These receptors came from a man aged 25-45 years in good health.

This clone was found once. In DNA, the CDR3 is TGTGCCAGCAGCGGGGCGGGAAACCGCGATACGCAGTATTTT. It specifies CASSGAGNRDTQYF. The chain uses TRBV9 and TRBJ2-3; weak D call: TRBD2 (6 bases). CDR3 size: 14 residues. Germline lookup yields CDR1 SGDLS and CDR2 YYNGEE. V lost 3 bases, J lost 6 bases, and 14 bases lay in between.

The V and J genes are TRBV14 and TRBJ2-5; no clear D gene. Looked up from germline, CDR1 is SGHDN and CDR2 is FVKESK. The CDR3 is 15 amino acids. The V end was cut by 1 base, the J end by 2 bases, with 11 bases between. The CDR3 DNA follows: TGTGCCAGCAGCCAAGCCCGTAAGTGGCAAGAGACCCAGTACTTC. Encoded protein: CASSQARKWQETQYF.

V is TRBV29-1 and J is TRBJ2-4; D is ambiguous. The germline V gene has CDR1 SQVTM and CDR2 ANQGSEA. The CDR3 sequence is 14 residues long. V dropped 1 base and J dropped 3 bases, with 10 bases sitting between them. CDR3 coding DNA: TGCAGCGTTGAAGGCCCAGTGGGCAAAAACATTCAGTACTTC. It specifies CSVEGPVGKNIQYF.

The rearrangement joins TRBV5-4 to TRBJ2-5, with 9 positions matching TRBD2. The trim removed 5 bases at V and 5 bases at J, leaving 13 bases unmatched. Germline CDR1 SGHNT, CDR2 YYREEE (reference sequence). The CDR3 sequence is 16 residues long. This chain's CDR3 is CASSQTGTSFGETQYF. Here the CDR3 DNA reads TGTGCCAGCAGTCAAACCGGGACTAGCTTTGGGGAGACCCAGTACTTC.

The table lists this clone with a count of one. The gene calls are TRBV18 and TRBJ1-5; weak D call: TRBD1 (6 bases). Germline CDR1 reads KGHSH; CDR2 reads LQKENI. Trimming removed 6 bases from V and 9 bases from J, with 18 bases in between. The CDR3 consists of 14 residues. The DNA for the CDR3 is TGTGCCAGCTCGCCGGGAGGGGGTTTTTCGCCCCAGCATTTT. It encodes CASSPGGGFSPQHF.

The chain couples TRBV5-1 to TRBJ2-2, with D tentatively TRBD2 (5 bases). The V end lost 0 bases, the J end lost 7 bases, and 19 bases lay between the germline ends. CDR1 is SGHRS, CDR2 YFSETQ, per germline. CDR3 length: 17 residues. In nucleotides, the CDR3 is TGCGCCAGCAGCTTGGCCGGCGTTTTCCCCGGAGGCGGGGAGCTGTTTTTT. It yields the protein CASSLAGVFPGGGELFF.

The chain combines TRBV4-3 with TRBJ1-5, with a possible D match to TRBD1 (5 bases). Trimming took 0 bases from V and 7 from J, leaving 10 bases between them. The CDR3 extends over 14 amino acids. CDR1 is LGHNA, CDR2 YSLEER, per germline. CDR3 nucleotide sequence: TGCGCCAGCAGCCAAGAGACTGGGGGACAGCCCCAGCATTTT. Its protein product is CASSQETGGQPQHF.

The chain recombines TRBV18 with TRBJ1-5, with 7 bases lining up with TRBD1. Germline V gene data show CDR1 as KGHSH and CDR2 as LQKENI. This CDR3 is built from 12 residues. Trimming took 2 bases from V and 9 from J; bases not matched to a gene: 1. Here the CDR3 reads CASSPRGRPQHF. CDR3 sequence (DNA): TGTGCCAGCTCACCAAGGGGGCGGCCCCAGCATTTT.

This chain connects TRBV5-4 to TRBJ1-4, with 7 positions matching TRBD1. The CDR3 sequence is 14 residues long. V gave up 2 bases and J gave up 8 bases; unmatched junction bases: 6. Germline loops: CDR1 SGHNT, CDR2 YYREEE (reference sequence). The CDR3, as DNA: TGTGCCAGCAGCTTACAGGGGAACAGGGAAAAACTGTTTTTT. Protein: CASSLQGNREKLFF.

The table lists this clone with a count of one. This chain links TRBV9 with TRBJ1-1; D gene unclear. Trimming cost V 0 bases and J 1 base, with 10 bases left between them. Germline-derived CDR1 and CDR2 are SGDLS and YYNGEE. The CDR3 extends over 15 amino acids. CDR3 loop: CASSVGVSQNTEAFF. CDR3 sequence (DNA): TGTGCCAGCAGCGTAGGGGTCAGCCAGAACACTGAAGCTTTCTTT. The whole variable domain, filled in from reference TRBV9 and TRBJ1-1, reads DSGVTQTPKHLITATGQRVTLRCSPRSGDLSVYWYQQSLDQGLQFLIQYYNGEERAKGNILERFSAQQFPDLHSELNLSSLELGDSALYFCASSVGVSQNTEAFFGQGTRLTVV.

The sample holds one count of this clone. This chain uses TRBV5-1 with TRBJ2-3, with D uncertain. The CDR3 has 14 residues. CDR1 and CDR2 (germline): SGHRS, YFSETQ. Trimming pared 4 bases from V and 2 bases from J, leaving 11 bases between. The CDR3 reads CASSRRGLTDTQYF. The CDR3 bases are TGCGCCAGCAGCCGGCGAGGCCTCACAGATACGCAGTATTTT.

This chain uses TRBV10-3 with TRBJ2-7, with D unresolved. The CDR3 totals 12 residues. CDR1 ENHRY and CDR2 SYGVKD come from the germline V gene. V gave up 4 bases and J gave up 2 bases, with 6 bases separating them. The CDR3, as DNA: TGTGCCATCAGTGGATTCCCCTACGAGCAGTACTTC. Translated, it gives CAISGFPYEQYF.

V gene TRBV9 combines with J gene TRBJ2-7; TRBD1 might be the D (5 bases). The CDR3 is made up of 15 amino acids. Germline assignment: CDR1 SGDLS and CDR2 YYNGEE. V was trimmed by 4 bases and J by 1 base, leaving 15 bases between them. The CDR3 spells CASSPNRNPSYEQYF. The CDR3 bases are TGTGCCAGCAGCCCCAACAGGAACCCATCCTACGAGCAGTACTTC.

The chain carries TRBV29-1 and TRBJ1-5, with 7 bases fitting TRBD1. The trim removed 4 bases at V and 4 bases at J, leaving 4 bases unmatched. The CDR3 is made up of 13 amino acids. Germline assignment: CDR1 SQVTM and CDR2 ANQGSEA. The CDR3 loop reads CSVGDSRNQPQHF. CDR3 coding DNA: TGCAGCGTTGGGGACAGCCGTAATCAGCCCCAGCATTTT. Supplemented by reference TRBV29-1 and TRBJ1-5, the full variable domain reads SAVISQKPSRDICQRGTSLTIQCQVDSQVTMMFWYRQQPGQSLTLIATANQGSEATYESGFVIDKFPISRPNLTFSTLTVSNMSPEDSSIYLCSVGDSRNQPQHFGDGTRLSIL.

The DNA of the CDR3 is TGTGCCAGCAGTTTAATAAGAGCCGGGGAGCTGTTTTTT. This sequence encodes CASSLIRAGELFF. The V gene is TRBV28, the J gene TRBJ2-2, with no clear D. The germline CDR1 and CDR2 sequences are MDHEN and SYDVKM. With 2 bases removed from V and 6 bases from J, the gap between germline ends came to 7 bases. The CDR3 length is 13 residues.

The chain recombines TRBV28 with TRBJ2-4, with 7 bases identical to TRBD1. The CDR3 runs to 14 residues. The germline V gene has CDR1 MDHEN and CDR2 SYDVKM. The V and J ends lost 4 bases and 11 bases, in that order; junction bases with no gene match: 11. In DNA, the CDR3 is TGTGCCAGCAGTTCACCGGGACAGCTATCGGTTCAGTACTTC. This translates into CASSSPGQLSVQYF. Using reference TRBV28 and TRBJ2-4 for the parts outside the CDR3, the full variable domain is DVKVTQSSRYLVKRTGEKVFLECVQDMDHENMFWYRQDPGLGLRLIYFSYDVKMKEKGDIPEGYSVSREKKERFSLILESASTNQTSMYLCASSSPGQLSVQYFGAGTRLSVL.

The rearrangement links TRBV5-4 to TRBJ1-1; D perhaps matches TRBD1 (6 bases). The CDR3 is 13 residues long. Trimming stripped 1 base from V and 7 bases from J, with 11 bases between. Germline CDR1 and CDR2: SGHNT and YYREEE (reference sequence). In nucleotides, the CDR3 is TGTGCCAGCAGCTTGCGGGCAGGGGTTGAAGCTTTCTTT. Translating gives CASSLRAGVEAFF.

This clone appeared once. V usage is TRBV9 and J usage is TRBJ2-3; TRBD2 might be the D (5 bases). V shed 0 bases and J shed 5 bases, with 16 bases lying between them. This CDR3 contains 16 residues. Per germline, CDR1 SGDLS and CDR2 YYNGEE. The CDR3 DNA is TGTGCCAGCAGCGTAGGGGTGGGAGAGGGTTTAGATACGCAGTATTTT. Translated, it gives CASSVGVGEGLDTQYF.